This T cell receptor (beta chain) stems from a study of T-cell reconstitution after alpha-beta-depleted transplantation in children. Molecular barcoding with unique molecular identifiers was used for the TCRbeta library. One entry per CDR3 protein, called by TCRdb with MiXCR from the PCR reads. The table has 280,000 or so distinct CDR3 sequences, roughly 11% seen once. The CDR3 consists of 13 residues. Study-wide results and caveats: Day-60 TCRbeta diversity that was high in some patients was derived from surviving recipient T cells and thymic progenitors. By one year post-transplant, T-cell counts and diversity largely arose from T cells that were newly produced. At around two months after transplant, the alpha-beta T cells were reportedly derived from several hundred expanded clones that came from non-depleted graft cells.

There are many counts of this clonotype. Antigen: not known. The receptor comes from a male patient under 10 years old who had a stem cell transplant for chronic granulomatous disease, so the T cells may come from the graft donor. The V gene is TRBV21-1, the J gene TRBJ2-5; the table gives TRBD1 as D, unverified against the DNA. TRBV21-1 is designated a pseudogene. Source: peripheral blood, taken 180 days after TCRalphabeta/CD19-depleted stem cell transplant. CDR3 region: CASSDRVQETQYF. CDR3 DNA: TGTGCCAGCTCCGACAGGGTTCAAGAGACCCAGTACTTC.